This section outlines one TCR beta chain sequence together with its context. Measured with immunoSEQ multiplex PCR; TCRdb has only the in-frame clones, and not every one. The profile shows 1,500 to 2,000 clones, 92% of them singletons. The data were taken from a study of T cell clonotyping in hematopoietic cell transplantation. Germline CDR1 and CDR2: LGHNA and YSLEER. The germline V and J ends were trimmed by 0 bases and 2 bases, with 8 bases remaining between them. The CDR3 loop spans 14 amino acids. The chain joins TRBV4-3 to TRBJ2-7, with D hard to call. This clonotype was obtained from a female patient aged 45 to 65 who had an allogeneic stem cell transplant from a related donor, so the T cells may come from the graft donor. Some clones in this sample may be carry-over from other donors' samples. The sample in question was peripheral blood mononuclear cells, obtained 30 days after allogeneic stem cell transplant. The CDR3 spells CASSQDYGTYEQYF. CDR3 sequence (DNA): TGCGCCAGCAGCCAAGATTACGGAACCTACGAGCAGTACTTC.